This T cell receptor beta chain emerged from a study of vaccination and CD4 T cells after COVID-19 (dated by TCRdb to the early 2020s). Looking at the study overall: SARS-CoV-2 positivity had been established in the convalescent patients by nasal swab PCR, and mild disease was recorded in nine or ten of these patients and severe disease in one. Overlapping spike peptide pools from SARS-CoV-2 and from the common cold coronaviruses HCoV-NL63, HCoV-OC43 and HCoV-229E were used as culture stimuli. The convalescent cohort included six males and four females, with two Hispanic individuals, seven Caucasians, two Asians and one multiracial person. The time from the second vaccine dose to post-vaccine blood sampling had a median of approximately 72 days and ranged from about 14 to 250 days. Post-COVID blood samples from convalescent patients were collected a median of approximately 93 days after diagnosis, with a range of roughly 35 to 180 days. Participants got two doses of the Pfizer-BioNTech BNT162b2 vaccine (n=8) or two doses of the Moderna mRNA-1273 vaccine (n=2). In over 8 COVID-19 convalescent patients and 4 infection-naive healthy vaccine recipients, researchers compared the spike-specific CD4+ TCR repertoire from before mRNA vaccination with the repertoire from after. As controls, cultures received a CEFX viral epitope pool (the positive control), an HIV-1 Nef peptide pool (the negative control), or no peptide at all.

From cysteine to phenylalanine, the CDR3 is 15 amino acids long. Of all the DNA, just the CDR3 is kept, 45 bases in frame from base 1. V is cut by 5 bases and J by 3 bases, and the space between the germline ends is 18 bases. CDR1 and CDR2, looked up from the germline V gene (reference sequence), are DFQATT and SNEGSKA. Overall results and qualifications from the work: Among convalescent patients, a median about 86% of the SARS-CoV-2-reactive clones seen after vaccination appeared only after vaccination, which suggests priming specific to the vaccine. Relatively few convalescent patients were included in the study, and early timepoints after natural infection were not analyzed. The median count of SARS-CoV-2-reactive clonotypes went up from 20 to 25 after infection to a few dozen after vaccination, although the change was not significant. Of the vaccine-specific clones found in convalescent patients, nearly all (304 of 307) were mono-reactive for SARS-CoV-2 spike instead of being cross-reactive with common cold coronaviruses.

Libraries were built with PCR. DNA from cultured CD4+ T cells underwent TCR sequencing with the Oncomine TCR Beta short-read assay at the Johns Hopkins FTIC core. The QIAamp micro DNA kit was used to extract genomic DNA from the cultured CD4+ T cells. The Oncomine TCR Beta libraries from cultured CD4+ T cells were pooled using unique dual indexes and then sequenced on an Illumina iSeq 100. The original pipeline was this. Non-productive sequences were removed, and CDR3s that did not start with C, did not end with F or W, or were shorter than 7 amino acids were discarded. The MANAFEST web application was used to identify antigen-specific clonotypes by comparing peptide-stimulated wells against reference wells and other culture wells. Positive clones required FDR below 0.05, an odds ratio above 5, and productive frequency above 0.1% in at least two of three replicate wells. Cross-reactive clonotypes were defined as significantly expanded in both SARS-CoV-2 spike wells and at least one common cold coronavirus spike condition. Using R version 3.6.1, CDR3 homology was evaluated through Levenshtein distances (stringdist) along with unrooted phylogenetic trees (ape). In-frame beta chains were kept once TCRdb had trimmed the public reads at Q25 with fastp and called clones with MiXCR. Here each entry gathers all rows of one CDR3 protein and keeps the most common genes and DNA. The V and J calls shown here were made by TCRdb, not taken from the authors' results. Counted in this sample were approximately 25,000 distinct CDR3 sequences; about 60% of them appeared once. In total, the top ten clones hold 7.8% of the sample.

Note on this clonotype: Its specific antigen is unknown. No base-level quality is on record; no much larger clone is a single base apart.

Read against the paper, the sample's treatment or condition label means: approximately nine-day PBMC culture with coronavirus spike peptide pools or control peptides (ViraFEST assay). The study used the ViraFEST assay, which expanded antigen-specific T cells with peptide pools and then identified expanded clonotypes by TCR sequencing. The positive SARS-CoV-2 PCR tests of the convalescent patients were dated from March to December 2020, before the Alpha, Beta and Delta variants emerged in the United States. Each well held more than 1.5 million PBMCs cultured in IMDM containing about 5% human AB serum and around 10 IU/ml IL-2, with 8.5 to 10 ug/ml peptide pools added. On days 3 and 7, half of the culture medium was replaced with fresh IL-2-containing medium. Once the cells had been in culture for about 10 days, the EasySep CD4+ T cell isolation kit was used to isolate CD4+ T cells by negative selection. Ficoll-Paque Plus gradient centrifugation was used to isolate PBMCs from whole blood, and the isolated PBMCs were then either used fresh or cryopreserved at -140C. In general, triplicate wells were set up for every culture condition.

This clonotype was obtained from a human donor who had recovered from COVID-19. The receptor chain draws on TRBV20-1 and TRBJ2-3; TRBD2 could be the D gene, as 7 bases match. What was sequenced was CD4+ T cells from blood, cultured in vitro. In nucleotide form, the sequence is TGCAGTGCTTGCATTTGGGGGCGGGAGACAGATACGCAGTATTTT. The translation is CSACIWGRETDTQYF.